Sequencing of this TCR beta chain was carried out in a study of blood T cell repertoires in COVID-19. The wider study: From the United States, Italy and Spain came samples of acute and convalescent COVID-19.

The repertoire was sequenced with immunoSEQ multiplex PCR; TCRdb's copy has only in-frame clones and lacks some. The data contain fewer than 250,000 clones, 89% of them seen just once; the ten biggest clones take up approximately 8.2%. Participants spanned ages about 18 to 100 years and resided in around 25 US areas. Cohort allocation depended upon clinical history that participants reported. In Cohort 3, a recovered donor had either two negative PCRs, clearance, or symptom resolution. The V end was cut by 3 bases, the J end by 6 bases, with 18 bases between. Germline CDR1 SGDLS, CDR2 YYNGEE. This CDR3 has 15 residues.

The source is a woman younger than 35 who had recovered from COVID-19. Material for sequencing was PBMCs or T cells enriched from blood (not recorded which). The chain recombines TRBV9 with TRBJ1-1, with D possibly being TRBD1 (6 bases). The CDR3 sequence is CASSATQGTGAEAFF. The CDR3 DNA reads TGTGCCAGCAGCGCGACCCAGGGGACCGGCGCTGAAGCTTTCTTT.